These 16 T cell receptor beta chains share one sample of origin, sequenced in a study of T cell clonality in common variable immunodeficiency. Using immunoSEQ multiplex PCR, the repertoire was profiled, and TCRdb retains in-frame clones only, with some absent. The specimen gives about 66,000 clones without singletons; the ten biggest hold roughly 1.7%. Sequencing used peripheral blood mononuclear cells. All receptors come from a person between 18 and 70 years old in good health.

This clone was observed at least ten times. The read comes to an end 3 residues before the CDR3 does, leaving the germline J gene to fill in the end. The V call is TRBV6-1, the J call TRBJ2-1, with 8 bases matching TRBD1. The germline V gene encodes CDR1 MNHNS and CDR2 SASEGT. Trimming cost V 4 bases and J 5 bases; bases outside gene matches: 4. The CDR3 extends over 14 amino acids. The CDR3 DNA, read in part, is TGTGCCAGCAGTGGGACAGGGTTCAACAATGAG. Amino acids: CASSGTGFNNE. The entire CDR3 sequence reads CASSGTGFNNEQFF.

The table lists this clone with many counts. The read terminates 3 residues ahead of where the CDR3 ends, so the germline J gene completes it. This chain connects TRBV6-2 or TRBV6-3 to TRBJ2-3; D is unclear. Germline assignment: CDR1 MNHEY and CDR2 SVGEGT. The CDR3 has 12 residues. V lost 4 bases and J 0 bases, leaving 2 bases between the germline ends. The CDR3 bases that were read are TGTGCCAGCAGTTCGAGCACAGATACG. It specifies CASSSSTDT. The complete CDR3 reads CASSSSTDTQYF.

This clone was counted many times. The read comes to an end 3 residues before the CDR3 does, leaving the germline J gene to fill in the end. This chain joins TRBV5-1 and TRBJ2-7; 13 bases fit TRBD2. Looked up from germline, CDR1 is SGHRS and CDR2 is YFSETQ. J gave up 0 bases and V 4 bases, and 7 bases lay outside the gene matches. The length of the CDR3 is 17 residues. CDR3 bases read: TGCGCCAGCAGCCGGGACAGGACTAGCGGGAGCTCCTACGAG. As protein: CASSRDRTSGSSYE. The whole CDR3 sequence is CASSRDRTSGSSYEQYF.

This clone was found many times. The CDR3 end is not reached by the read, which stops 3 residues before it; the germline J gene fills it in. The J gene is TRBJ2-7, the V gene TRBV11-3; 11 nucleotides line up with TRBD2. Per germline, CDR1 SGHNT and CDR2 YENEEA. The CDR3 is made up of 15 amino acids. Partial CDR3 DNA: TGTGCAAGTCGCTCACCACTAGCGGGAGCCTACGAG. The encoded protein is CASRSPLAGAYE. The full CDR3 is CASRSPLAGAYEQYF.

This clone has a count of ten or more. The read terminates 3 residues before the CDR3 end, so the remaining end is supplied by the germline J gene. V is TRBV14 and J is TRBJ2-5, with 14 bases that match TRBD2. Germline lookup yields CDR1 SGHDN and CDR2 FVKESK. CDR3 length: 15 residues. Germline trimming cut 3 bases from V and 5 bases from J; bases unmatched to any gene: 2. CDR3 DNA, as far as it was read: TGTGCCAGCAGCCAGGGACTAGCGGGAGTGGAGACC. Encoded protein: CASSQGLAGVET. The CDR3 as a whole reads CASSQGLAGVETQYF.

The table lists this clone with many counts. CDR3 DNA (partial): TGTGCCAGCAGTTACGGGCGGGAGTATTACCACGAG. This translates into CASSYGREYYHE. The CDR3 reads in full as CASSYGREYYHEQYF. The V and J genes are TRBV6-2 or TRBV6-3 and TRBJ2-7, with 7 bases identical to TRBD2. The observed sequence ends 3 residues before the CDR3 terminus, with the missing tail filled in from the germline J gene. CDR1 is MNHEY and CDR2 is SVGEGT in the germline V gene. Trimming took 2 bases from V and 5 from J; bases not matched to a gene: 9. This CDR3 contains 15 residues.

This clone occurred many times. The CDR3 end is not reached by the read, which stops 3 residues before it; the germline J gene fills it in. This chain uses TRBV19 with TRBJ1-5; no definite D call. The CDR3 spans 14 residues. The germline CDR1 and CDR2 sequences are LNHDA and SQIVND (reference sequence). V lost 5 bases to trimming and J lost 7 bases, with 15 bases between them. This chain's CDR3 is CASSLRTAAQPQHF. CDR3 bases read: TGTGCCAGTAGTCTCCGGACTGCGGCCCAGCCC.

This clone was counted at least ten times. Partial CDR3 DNA: TGTGCCAGCAGTGAACCTAGCTTTGGGGTAGATACG. Translated: CASSEPSFGVDT. The full CDR3 protein reads CASSEPSFGVDTQYF. The chain is built from TRBV6-1 and TRBJ2-3, with D perhaps matching TRBD2 (5 bases). The read terminates 3 residues before the CDR3 end, so the remaining end is supplied by the germline J gene. The V gene lost 2 bases and the J gene lost 5 bases, with 14 bases spanning the gap. The CDR3 spans 15 residues. Per germline, CDR1 MNHNS and CDR2 SASEGT.

Ten or more counts support this clone. The covered CDR3 bases are TGTGCCAGTAGTATTTACGAACAGCATGAA. This sequence encodes CASSIYEQHE. The complete CDR3 sequence is CASSIYEQHEAFF. The V call is TRBV19, the J call TRBJ1-1; no reliable D call. Sequencing ends 3 residues short of the CDR3 end; the germline J gene provides the rest. Per germline, CDR1 LNHDA and CDR2 SQIVND (reference sequence). CDR3 size: 13 residues. V lost 3 bases to trimming and J lost 7 bases, with 12 bases between them. Drawing the rest from reference TRBV19 and TRBJ1-1, the complete variable domain is DGGITQSPKYLFRKEGQNVTLSCEQNLNHDAMYWYRQDPGQGLRLIYYSQIVNDFQKGDIAEGYSVSREKKESFPLTVTSAQKNPTAFYLCASSIYEQHEAFFGQGTRLTVV.

This clone was found many times. Sequencing ends 3 residues short of the CDR3 end; the germline J gene provides the rest. The chain joins TRBV19 to TRBJ2-1; the D is unclear. This CDR3 has 13 amino acids. CDR1 LNHDA and CDR2 SQIVND come from the germline V gene (reference sequence). Trimming stripped 2 bases from V and 5 bases from J, with 7 bases between. The DNA read from the CDR3 is TGTGCCAGTAGTATAAACCTAGACAATGAG. Encoded protein: CASSINLDNE. The complete CDR3 sequence is CASSINLDNEQFF.

This clone was detected ten times or more. The read comes to an end 3 residues before the CDR3 does, leaving the germline J gene to fill in the end. The chain employs TRBV20-1 and TRBJ2-3, with 11 bases lining up with TRBD2. Per germline, CDR1 DFQATT and CDR2 SNEGSKA (reference sequence). This CDR3 is built from 15 residues. V shed 6 bases, J shed 4 bases, and the junction held 9 bases outside the gene matches. CDR3 loop: CSANTASGRPDTQYF. The DNA read from the CDR3 is TGCAGTGCCAATACGGCTAGCGGGAGGCCAGATACG.

This clone was seen at least ten times. Read data end 3 residues before the CDR3 end; the end is taken from the germline J gene. The chain recombines TRBV6-1 with TRBJ2-7; 7 bases line up with TRBD1. CDR3 length equals 13 residues. The junction had 3 bases not matched to a gene; V was cut back by 4 bases and J by 3 bases. CDR1 and CDR2 (germline): MNHNS, SASEGT. CDR3 bases read: TGTGCCAGCAGTGTGGCAGGGGGCTACGAG. It encodes CASSVAGGYE. In full, the CDR3 is CASSVAGGYEQYF.

This clone was found a few times. From the germline J gene comes the end of the CDR3, since the read stops 3 residues before it. This chain connects TRBV7-9 to TRBJ1-2; a weak D match, TRBD1 (5 bases). The V gene's germline CDR1 is SEHNR and CDR2 FQNEAQ (reference sequence). The CDR3 has 14 amino acids. The part of the CDR3 DNA that was read is TGTGCCAGCAGCGACGACAGACACTCCTACGAC. Protein product: CASSDDRHSYD. The full CDR3 protein is CASSDDRHSYDYTF.

This clone was picked up many times. The read comes to an end 3 residues before the CDR3 does, leaving the germline J gene to fill in the end. The chain combines TRBV7-2 with TRBJ1-2; TRBD1 matches at 8 bases. Germline CDR1 is SGHTA and CDR2 is FQGNSA. CDR3 length: 14 amino acids. The V gene end was trimmed by 3 bases and the J gene end by 2 bases; junction bases not matched to a gene: 2. The CDR3 DNA, read in part, is TGTGCCAGCAGCTTGACAGGGGCCAACTATGGC. This codes for CASSLTGANYG. From start to end, the CDR3 is CASSLTGANYGYTF.

There are a few counts of this clone. Read sequence stops 3 residues before the CDR3 end, and the germline J gene provides the missing end. The J gene is TRBJ2-3, the V gene TRBV23-1; TRBD1 matches 10 bases. TRBV23-1 is recorded as an ORF, its role being uncertain. V lost 10 bases and J lost 4; bases outside the gene matches: 11. This CDR3 has 15 residues. Partial CDR3 DNA: TGCGCCAAAAAGCGACAGGGGGCTTACTCAGATACG. Its protein is CAKKRQGAYSDT. The full CDR3 sequence reads CAKKRQGAYSDTQYF.

This clone was found many times. CDR3 loop: CASSLISQFQETQYF. CDR3 DNA (partial): TGCGCCAGCAGCTTGATTTCCCAGTTCCAAGAGACC. J is TRBJ2-5 and V is TRBV5-1; no reliable D call. The missing CDR3 end, 3 residues past where the read stops, is filled in from the germline J gene. The germline gives CDR1 SGHRS, CDR2 YFSETQ. Between the trimmed V and J ends, which lost 1 base and 1 base, there was a span of 11 bases. The CDR3 totals 15 residues. Using reference TRBV5-1 and TRBJ2-5 for the parts outside the CDR3, the full variable domain is KAGVTQTPRYLIKTRGQQVTLSCSPISGHRSVSWYQQTPGQGLQFLFEYFSETQRNKGNFPGRFSGRQFSNSRSEMNVSTLELGDSALYLCASSLISQFQETQYFGPGTRLLVL.